The entry below gives a single T cell receptor beta chain sequence along with its context. The sample belongs to a study of cytomegalovirus exposure and HLA in healthy donors. Study-wide background: T cells numbering around 170 million yielded 95 million to 140 million unique TCR beta sequences in an earlier analysis.

The PCR had 60 Vbeta and 13 Jbeta primers. The repertoire was sequenced with immunoSEQ multiplex PCR; TCRdb's copy has only in-frame clones and lacks some. The data show roughly 130,000 clones, with about 74% seen just once and 6% to 8.5% held by the top ten. The germline V gene has CDR1 GTSNPN and CDR2 SVGIG (reference sequence). The CDR3 contains 15 residues. Trimming removed 2 bases at V and 0 bases at J, with 14 bases between. The source of this sequence is a middle-aged man in good health and CMV-seropositive. Sample: PBMCs. The rearrangement links TRBV30 to TRBJ2-7; the D gene is possibly TRBD1 (6 bases). The CDR3 DNA follows: TGTGCCTGGAGTTCCAGGGACACTATCTCCTACGAGCAGTACTTC. It is translated as CAWSSRDTISYEQYF.